The clone carrying this TCR beta chain was counted a few times. Its cognate antigen is unknown. Other DNA sequences in the sample encode the same CDR3. The data belong to a study of beta chain features in type 1 diabetes. Study-level results: Within each of all four CD4+ subsets, Type 1 diabetes patients had TCRB CDR3s that were moderately but significantly shorter.

V dropped 5 bases and J dropped 5 bases, with 14 bases sitting between them. CDR1 and CDR2 from the germline V gene are MNHEY and SMNVEV (reference sequence). The CDR3 runs to 14 residues. CD4+ naive, central memory, regulatory and stem cell-like memory subsets were isolated by sorting on CD45RO/CCR7/CD25/CD127/CD95/CD27. The investigators reverse transcribed all of the isolated RNA, so they sequenced expressed TCRB transcripts. Assay: immunoSEQ multiplex PCR; the TCRdb copy retains only in-frame clones and omits some. The table has about 180,000 clones, about 12% seen once. Sequencing was done on a sample of central memory CD4+ T cells from blood. The V and J genes are TRBV27 and TRBJ2-3, with D possibly TRBD2 on 6 matching bases. The TCR comes from a woman under 30 in good health. The CDR3 loop is CASSLSRGGDTQYF. In DNA form, the CDR3 reads TGTGCCAGCAGTCTTTCACGGGGAGGAGATACGCAGTATTTT.